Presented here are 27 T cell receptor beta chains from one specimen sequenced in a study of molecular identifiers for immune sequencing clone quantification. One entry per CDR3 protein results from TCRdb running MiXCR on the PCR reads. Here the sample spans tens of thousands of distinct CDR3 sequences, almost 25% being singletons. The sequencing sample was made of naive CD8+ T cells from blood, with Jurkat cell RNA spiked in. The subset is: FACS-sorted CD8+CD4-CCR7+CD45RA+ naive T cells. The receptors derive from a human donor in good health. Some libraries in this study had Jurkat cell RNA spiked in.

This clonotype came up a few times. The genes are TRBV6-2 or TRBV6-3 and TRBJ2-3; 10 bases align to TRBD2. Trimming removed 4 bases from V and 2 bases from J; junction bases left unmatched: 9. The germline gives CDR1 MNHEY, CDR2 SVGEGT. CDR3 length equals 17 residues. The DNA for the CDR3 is TGTGCCAGCAGTTCCAGACTAGCGGGTCTAAACACAGATACGCAGTATTTT. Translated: CASSSRLAGLNTDTQYF.

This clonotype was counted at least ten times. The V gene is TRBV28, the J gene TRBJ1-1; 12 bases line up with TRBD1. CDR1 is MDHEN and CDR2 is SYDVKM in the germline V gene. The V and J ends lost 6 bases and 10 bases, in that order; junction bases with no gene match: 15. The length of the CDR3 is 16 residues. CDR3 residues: CASSPYVGQGAFSAFF. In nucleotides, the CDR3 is TGTGCCAGCAGCCCTTATGTGGGACAGGGGGCTTTCTCAGCTTTCTTT.

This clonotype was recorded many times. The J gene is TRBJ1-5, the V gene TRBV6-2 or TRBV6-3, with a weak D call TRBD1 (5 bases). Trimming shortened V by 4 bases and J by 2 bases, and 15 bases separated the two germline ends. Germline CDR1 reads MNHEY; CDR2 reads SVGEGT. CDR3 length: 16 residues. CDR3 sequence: CASSWDPDLGNQPQHF. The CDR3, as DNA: TGTGCCAGCAGTTGGGACCCAGACCTCGGCAATCAGCCCCAGCATTTT.

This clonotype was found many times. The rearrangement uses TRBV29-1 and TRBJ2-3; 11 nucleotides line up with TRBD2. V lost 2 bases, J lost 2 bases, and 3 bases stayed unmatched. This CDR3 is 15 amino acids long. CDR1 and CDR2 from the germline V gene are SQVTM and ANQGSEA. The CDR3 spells CSVERLAGYTDTQYF. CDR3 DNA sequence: TGCAGCGTTGAAAGACTAGCGGGATACACAGATACGCAGTATTTT.

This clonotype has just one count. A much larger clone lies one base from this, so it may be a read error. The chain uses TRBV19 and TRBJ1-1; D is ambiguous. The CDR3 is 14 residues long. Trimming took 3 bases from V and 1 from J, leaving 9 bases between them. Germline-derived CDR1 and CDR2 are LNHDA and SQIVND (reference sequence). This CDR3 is CASSMGDKNTEAFF. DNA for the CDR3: TGTGCCAGTAGTATGGGAGACAAGAACACTGAAGCTTTCTTT. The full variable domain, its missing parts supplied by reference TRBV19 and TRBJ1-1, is DGGITQSPKYLFRKEGQNVTLSCEQNLNHDAMYWYRQDPGQGLRLIYYSQIVNDFQKGDIAEGYSVSREKKESFPLTVTSAQKNPTAFYLCASSMGDKNTEAFFGQGTRLTVV.

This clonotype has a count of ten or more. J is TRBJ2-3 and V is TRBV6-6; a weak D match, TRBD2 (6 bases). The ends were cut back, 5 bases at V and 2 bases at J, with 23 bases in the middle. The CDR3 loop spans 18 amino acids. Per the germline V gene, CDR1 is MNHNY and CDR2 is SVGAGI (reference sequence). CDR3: CASSNPFGGGALTDTQYF. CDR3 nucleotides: TGTGCCAGCAGTAACCCCTTTGGAGGAGGGGCACTCACAGATACGCAGTATTTT.

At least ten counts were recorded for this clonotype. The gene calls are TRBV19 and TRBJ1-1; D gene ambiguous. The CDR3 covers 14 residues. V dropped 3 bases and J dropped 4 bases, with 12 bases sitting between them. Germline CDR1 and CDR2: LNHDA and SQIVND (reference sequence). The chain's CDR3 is CASSISGEATEAFF. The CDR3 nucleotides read TGTGCCAGTAGTATTTCTGGGGAGGCCACTGAAGCTTTCTTT.

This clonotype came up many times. CDR3 sequence: CASSQGEFYSNQPQHF. For the CDR3, the DNA is TGCGCCAGCAGCCAAGGAGAGTTTTATAGCAATCAGCCCCAGCATTTT. The genes are TRBV4-1 and TRBJ1-5, with D hard to call. Trimming shortened V by 1 base and J by 0 bases, and 10 bases separated the two germline ends. Germline V gene sequence: CDR1 MGHRA, CDR2 YSYEKL. This CDR3 comprises 16 residues.

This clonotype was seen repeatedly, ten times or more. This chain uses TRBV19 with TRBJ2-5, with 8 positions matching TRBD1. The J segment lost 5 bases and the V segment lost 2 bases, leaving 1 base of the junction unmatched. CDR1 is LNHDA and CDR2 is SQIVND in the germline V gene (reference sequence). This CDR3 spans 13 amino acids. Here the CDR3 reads CASSIWTGETQYF. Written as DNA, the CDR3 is TGTGCCAGTAGTATATGGACAGGGGAGACCCAGTACTTC.

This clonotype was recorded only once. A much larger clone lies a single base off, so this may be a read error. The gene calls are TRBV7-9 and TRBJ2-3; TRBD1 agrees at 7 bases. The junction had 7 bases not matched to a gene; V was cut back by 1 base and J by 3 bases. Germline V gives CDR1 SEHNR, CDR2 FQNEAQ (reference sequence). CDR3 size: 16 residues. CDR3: CASSLGGTEWTDTQYF. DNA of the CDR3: TGTGCCAGCAGCTTAGGTGGGACAGAGTGGACAGATACGCAGTATTTT.

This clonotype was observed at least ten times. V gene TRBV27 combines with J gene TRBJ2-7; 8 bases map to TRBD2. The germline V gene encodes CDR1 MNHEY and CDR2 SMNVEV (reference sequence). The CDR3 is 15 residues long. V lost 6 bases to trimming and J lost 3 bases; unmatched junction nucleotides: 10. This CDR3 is CASSNGTRLFYEQYF. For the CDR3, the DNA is TGTGCCAGCAGCAACGGGACTAGGCTATTCTACGAGCAGTACTTC.

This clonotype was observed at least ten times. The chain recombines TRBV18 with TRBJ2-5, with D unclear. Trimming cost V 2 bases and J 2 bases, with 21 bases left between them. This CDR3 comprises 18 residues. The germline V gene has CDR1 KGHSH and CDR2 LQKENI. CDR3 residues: CASSPFRSGSPAQETQYF. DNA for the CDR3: TGTGCCAGCTCACCATTCAGGTCTGGCAGTCCCGCTCAAGAGACCCAGTACTTC.

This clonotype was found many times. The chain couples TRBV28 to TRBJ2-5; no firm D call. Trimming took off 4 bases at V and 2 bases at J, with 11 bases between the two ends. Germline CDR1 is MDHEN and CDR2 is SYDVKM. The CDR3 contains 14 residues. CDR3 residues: CASSSPEEQETQYF. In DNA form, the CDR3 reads TGTGCCAGCAGTTCCCCCGAAGAACAAGAGACCCAGTACTTC.

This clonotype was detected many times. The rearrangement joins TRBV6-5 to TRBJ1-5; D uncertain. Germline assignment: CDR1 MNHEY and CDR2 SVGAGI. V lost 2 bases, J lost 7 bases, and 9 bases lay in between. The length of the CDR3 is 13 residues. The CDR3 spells CASSYGDRQPQHF. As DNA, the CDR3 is TGTGCCAGCAGTTACGGGGATAGGCAGCCCCAGCATTTT.

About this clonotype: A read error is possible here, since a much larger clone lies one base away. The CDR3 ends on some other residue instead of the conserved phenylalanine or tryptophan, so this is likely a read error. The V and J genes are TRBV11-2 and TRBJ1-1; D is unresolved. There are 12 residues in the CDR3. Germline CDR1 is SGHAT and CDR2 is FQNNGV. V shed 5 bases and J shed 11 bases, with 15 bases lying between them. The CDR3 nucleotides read TGTGCCAGCAGCCCAAGCGGGGTCTTGGCTTTCCTT. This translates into CASSPSGVLAFL.

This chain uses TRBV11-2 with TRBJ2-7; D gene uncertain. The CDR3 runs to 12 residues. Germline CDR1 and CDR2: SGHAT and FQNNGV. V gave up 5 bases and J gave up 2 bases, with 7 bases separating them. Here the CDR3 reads CASSQDPYEQYF. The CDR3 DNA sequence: TGTGCCAGCAGCCAGGACCCCTACGAGCAGTACTTC.

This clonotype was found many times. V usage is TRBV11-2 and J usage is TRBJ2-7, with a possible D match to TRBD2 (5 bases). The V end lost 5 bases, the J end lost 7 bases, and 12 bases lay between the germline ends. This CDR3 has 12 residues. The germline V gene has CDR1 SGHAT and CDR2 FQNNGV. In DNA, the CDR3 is TGTGCCAGCAGCGGGAGTTTACGGGAGCAGTACTTC. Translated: CASSGSLREQYF.

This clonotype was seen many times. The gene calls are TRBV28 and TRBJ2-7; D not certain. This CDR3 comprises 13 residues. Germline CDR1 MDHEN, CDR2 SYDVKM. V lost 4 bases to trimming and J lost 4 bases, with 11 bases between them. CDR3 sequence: CASSSALRYEQYF. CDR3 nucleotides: TGTGCCAGCAGTTCAGCCCTCCGATACGAGCAGTACTTC.

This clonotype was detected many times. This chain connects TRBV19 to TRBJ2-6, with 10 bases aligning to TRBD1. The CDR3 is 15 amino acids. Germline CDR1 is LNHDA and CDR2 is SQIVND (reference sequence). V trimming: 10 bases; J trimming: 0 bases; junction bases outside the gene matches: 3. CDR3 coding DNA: TGTGCCACCGGGACAGGGGTCTCTGGGGCCAACGTCCTGACTTTC. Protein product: CATGTGVSGANVLTF.

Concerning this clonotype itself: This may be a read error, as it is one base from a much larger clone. CDR3 in amino acids: CASSYTGPSYGQYF. CDR3 coding DNA: TGCGCCAGCAGTTATACAGGGCCCTCCTACGGGCAGTACTTC. The chain links TRBV5-1 to TRBJ2-7, with TRBD1 as a possible D gene (6 bases). Germline V lookup: CDR1 SGHRS, CDR2 YFSETQ. The CDR3 sequence is 14 residues long.

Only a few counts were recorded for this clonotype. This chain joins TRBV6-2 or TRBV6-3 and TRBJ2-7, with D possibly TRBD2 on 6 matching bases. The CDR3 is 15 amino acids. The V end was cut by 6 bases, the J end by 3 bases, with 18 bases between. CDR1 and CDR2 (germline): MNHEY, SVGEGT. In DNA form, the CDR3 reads TGTGCCAGCAGACCCGAGGGACTGCATAACTACGAGCAGTACTTC. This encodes CASRPEGLHNYEQYF.

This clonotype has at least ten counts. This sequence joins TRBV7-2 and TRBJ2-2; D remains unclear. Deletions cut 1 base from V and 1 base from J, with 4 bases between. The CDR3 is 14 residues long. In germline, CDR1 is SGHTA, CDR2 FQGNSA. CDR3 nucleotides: TGTGCCAGCAGCTTAGGACTGAACACCGGGGAGCTGTTTTTT. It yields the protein CASSLGLNTGELFF.

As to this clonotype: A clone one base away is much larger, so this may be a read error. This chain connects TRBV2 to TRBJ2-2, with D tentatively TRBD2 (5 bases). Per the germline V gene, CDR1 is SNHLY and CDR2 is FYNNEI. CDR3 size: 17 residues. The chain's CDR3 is CAISEAHLAAGTGELFF. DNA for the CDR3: TGTGCCATCAGTGAAGCGCACCTAGCCGCCGGGACCGGGGAGCTGTTTTTT.

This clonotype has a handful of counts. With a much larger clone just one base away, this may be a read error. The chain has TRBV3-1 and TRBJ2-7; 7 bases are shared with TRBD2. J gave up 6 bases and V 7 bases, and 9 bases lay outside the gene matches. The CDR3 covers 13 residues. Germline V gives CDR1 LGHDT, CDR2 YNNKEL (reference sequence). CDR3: CASKAGEKCEQYF. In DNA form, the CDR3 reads TGTGCCAGCAAGGCGGGGGAGAAATGCGAGCAGTACTTC.

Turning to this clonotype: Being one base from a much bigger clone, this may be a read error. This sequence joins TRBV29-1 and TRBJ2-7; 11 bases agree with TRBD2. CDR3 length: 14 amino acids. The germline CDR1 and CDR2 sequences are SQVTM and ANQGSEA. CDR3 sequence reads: CRVAISGLADEQYF. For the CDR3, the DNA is TGCCGCGTTGCCATCTCGGGACTAGCGGACGAGCAGTACTTC.

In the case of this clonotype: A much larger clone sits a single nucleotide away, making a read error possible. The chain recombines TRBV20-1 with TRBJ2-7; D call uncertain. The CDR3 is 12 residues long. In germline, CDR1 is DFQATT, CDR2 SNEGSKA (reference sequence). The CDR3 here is CIAREATYEQYF. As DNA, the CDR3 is TGCATTGCTAGAGAAGCTACCTACGAGCAGTACTTC.

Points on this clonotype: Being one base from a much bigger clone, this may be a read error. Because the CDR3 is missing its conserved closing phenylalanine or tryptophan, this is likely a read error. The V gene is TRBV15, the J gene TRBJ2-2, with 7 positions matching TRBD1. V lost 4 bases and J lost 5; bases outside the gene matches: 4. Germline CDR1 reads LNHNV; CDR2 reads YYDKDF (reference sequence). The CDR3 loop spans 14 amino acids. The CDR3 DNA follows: TGTGCCACCAGCATCGAGGGGGCAACCGGGGAGCTGTTTTTA. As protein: CATSIEGATGELFL.